This T cell receptor beta chain was sequenced in a study of response to subunit inactivated influenza vaccine. The CDR3 covers 12 residues. V was trimmed by 4 bases and J by 4 bases, leaving 9 bases between them. Germline CDR1 and CDR2: DFQATT and SNEGSKA (reference sequence). Study-wide results and limits: Each seasonal flu vaccination may recruit only limited new T cells, authors suggested.

TCRdb reanalysed the RT-PCR reads using MiXCR and keeps one entry per CDR3 protein. The sample comprises fewer than 650,000 distinct CDR3 sequences, 13% of which are singletons, and 10% to 15% rests with the top ten. As regards this clonotype: What it binds is not known.

This chain connects TRBV20-1 to TRBJ2-3, with D uncertain. Sequenced here: PBMCs from blood, sampled around seven weeks after vaccination. The sequence was collected from a man aged 45 to 65 who received an inactivated influenza vaccine. The CDR3 bases are TGCAGTGCTAATGCCAGGCCAGATACGCAGTATTTT. This sequence encodes CSANARPDTQYF.